This entry features one T cell receptor (beta chain) sequence. Its target is not known. Sequencing of DNA taken from cultured CD4+ T cells relied on the Oncomine TCR Beta short-read assay. MiXCR, run by TCRdb on the PCR reads, gives a single entry per CDR3 protein. The sample includes 2,500 to 3,000 distinct CDR3 sequences, approximately 76% of them seen just once. The data were obtained in a study of vaccination and CD4 T cells after COVID-19. Treatment in this sample: roughly 10-day PBMC culture with coronavirus spike peptide pools or control peptides (ViraFEST assay). V lost 4 bases to trimming and J lost 6 bases, with 13 bases between them. The CDR3 sequence is 14 residues long. Germline values: CDR1 SEHNR, CDR2 FQNEAQ (reference sequence).

J is TRBJ1-5 and V is TRBV7-9; D gene unclear. This clonotype was sampled from a human donor who had recovered from COVID-19. Source material: CD4+ T cells from blood, cultured in vitro. In DNA form, the CDR3 reads TGTGCCAGCAGCTCGACCCTAACGGCTCAGCCCCAGCATTTT. This translates into CASSSTLTAQPQHF.